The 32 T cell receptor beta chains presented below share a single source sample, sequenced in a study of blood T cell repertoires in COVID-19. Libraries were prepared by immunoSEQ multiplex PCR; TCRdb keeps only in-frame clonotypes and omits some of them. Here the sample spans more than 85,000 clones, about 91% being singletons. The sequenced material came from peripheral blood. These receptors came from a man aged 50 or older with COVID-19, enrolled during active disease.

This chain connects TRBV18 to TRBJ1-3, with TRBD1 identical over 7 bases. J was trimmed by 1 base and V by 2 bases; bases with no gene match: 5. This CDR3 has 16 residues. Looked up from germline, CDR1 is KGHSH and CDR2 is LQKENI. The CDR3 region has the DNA TGTGCCAGCTCACCAGGGACAGTTCGATCTGGAAACACCATATATTTT. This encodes CASSPGTVRSGNTIYF.

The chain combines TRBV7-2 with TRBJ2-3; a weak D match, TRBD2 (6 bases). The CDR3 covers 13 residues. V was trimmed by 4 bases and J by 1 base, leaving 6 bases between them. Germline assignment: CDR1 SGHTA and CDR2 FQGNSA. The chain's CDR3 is CASSSSGTDTQYF. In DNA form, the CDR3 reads TGTGCCAGCAGCTCTAGCGGCACAGATACGCAGTATTTT.

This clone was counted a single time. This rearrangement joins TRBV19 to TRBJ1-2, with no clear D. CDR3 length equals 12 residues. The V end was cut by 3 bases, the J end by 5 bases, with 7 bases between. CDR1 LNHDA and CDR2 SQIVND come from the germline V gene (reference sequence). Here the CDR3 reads CASSISQYGYTF. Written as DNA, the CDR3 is TGTGCCAGTAGTATTTCTCAGTATGGCTACACCTTC.

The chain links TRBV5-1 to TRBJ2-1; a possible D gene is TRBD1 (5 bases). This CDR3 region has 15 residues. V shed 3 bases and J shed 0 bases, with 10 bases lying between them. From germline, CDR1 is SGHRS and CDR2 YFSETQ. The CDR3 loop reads CASSSQGGSYNEQFF. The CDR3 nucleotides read TGCGCCAGCAGCTCCCAGGGCGGCTCCTACAATGAGCAGTTCTTC.

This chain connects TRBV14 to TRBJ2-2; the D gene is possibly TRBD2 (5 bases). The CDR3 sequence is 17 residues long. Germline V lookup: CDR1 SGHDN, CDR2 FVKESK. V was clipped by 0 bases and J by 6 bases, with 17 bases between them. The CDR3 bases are TGTGCCAGCAGCCAAGAACCCCCGGGATCTCAGGCCGGGGAGCTGTTTTTT. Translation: CASSQEPPGSQAGELFF.

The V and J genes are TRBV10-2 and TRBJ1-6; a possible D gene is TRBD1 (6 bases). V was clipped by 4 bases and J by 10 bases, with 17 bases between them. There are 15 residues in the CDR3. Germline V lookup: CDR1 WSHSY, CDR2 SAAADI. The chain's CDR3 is CASSVGTGTGSPLHF. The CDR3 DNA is TGCGCCAGCAGTGTCGGTACAGGGACCGGGTCACCCCTCCACTTT.

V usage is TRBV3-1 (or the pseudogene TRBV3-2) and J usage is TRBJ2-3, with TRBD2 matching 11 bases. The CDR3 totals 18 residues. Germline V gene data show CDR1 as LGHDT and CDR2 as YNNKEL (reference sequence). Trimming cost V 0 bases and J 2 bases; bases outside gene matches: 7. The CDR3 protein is CASSQDRTSGRHTDTQYF. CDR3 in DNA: TGTGCCAGCAGCCAAGATCGGACTAGCGGGCGACACACAGATACGCAGTATTTT.

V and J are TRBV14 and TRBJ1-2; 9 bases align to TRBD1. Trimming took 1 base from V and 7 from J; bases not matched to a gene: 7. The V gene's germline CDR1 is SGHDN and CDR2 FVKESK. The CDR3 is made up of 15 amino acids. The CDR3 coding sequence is TGTGCCAGCAGCCAAGCCCAAACAGGGGGCCGTGGCTACACCTTC. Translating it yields CASSQAQTGGRGYTF.

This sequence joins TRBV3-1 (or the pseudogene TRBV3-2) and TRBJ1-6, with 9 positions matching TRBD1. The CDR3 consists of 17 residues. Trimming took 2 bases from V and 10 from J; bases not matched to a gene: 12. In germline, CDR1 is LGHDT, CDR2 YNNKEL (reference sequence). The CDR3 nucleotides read TGTGCCAGCAGCCAAACCTCGATACAGGGGGCTGTGTCACCCCTCCACTTT. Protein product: CASSQTSIQGAVSPLHF.

The CDR3 sequence: CASSIGTGADTEAFF. The CDR3 bases are TGTGCCAGTAGTATAGGGACAGGGGCGGACACTGAAGCTTTCTTT. The chain has TRBV19 and TRBJ1-1; 9 bases are shared with TRBD1. CDR1 and CDR2 (germline): LNHDA, SQIVND (reference sequence). The CDR3 contains 15 residues. Trimming took 1 base from V and 3 from J; bases not matched to a gene: 3.

This CDR3 is CASSVGQPPSLGYGYTF. CDR3 nucleotide sequence: TGCGCCAGCAGTGTGGGGCAGCCACCATCCCTAGGCTATGGCTACACCTTC. This chain joins TRBV10-2 and TRBJ1-2, with D possibly being TRBD1 (5 bases). The length of the CDR3 is 17 residues. The germline gives CDR1 WSHSY, CDR2 SAAADI. V lost 4 bases and J lost 4, with 22 bases in between.

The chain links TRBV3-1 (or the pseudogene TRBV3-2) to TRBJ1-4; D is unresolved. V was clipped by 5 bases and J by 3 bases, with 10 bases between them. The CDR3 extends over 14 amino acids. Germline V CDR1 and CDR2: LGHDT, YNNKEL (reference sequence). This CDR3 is CASSNRRPNEKLFF. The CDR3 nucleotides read TGTGCCAGCAGCAACAGAAGACCTAATGAAAAACTGTTTTTT.

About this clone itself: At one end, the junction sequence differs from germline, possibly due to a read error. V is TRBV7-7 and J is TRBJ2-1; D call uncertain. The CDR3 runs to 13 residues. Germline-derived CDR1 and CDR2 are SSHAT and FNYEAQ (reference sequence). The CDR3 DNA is TGTGCTAGCAGCTTAGCCCCAAACAATGAGCAGTTCTTC. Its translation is CASSLAPNNEQFF. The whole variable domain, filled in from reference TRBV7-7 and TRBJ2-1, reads GAGVSQSPRYKVTKRGQDVTLRCDPISSHATLYWYQQALGQGPEFLTYFNYEAQPDKSGLPSDRFSAERPEGSISTLTIQRTEQRDSAMYRCASSLAPNNEQFFGPGTRLTVL.

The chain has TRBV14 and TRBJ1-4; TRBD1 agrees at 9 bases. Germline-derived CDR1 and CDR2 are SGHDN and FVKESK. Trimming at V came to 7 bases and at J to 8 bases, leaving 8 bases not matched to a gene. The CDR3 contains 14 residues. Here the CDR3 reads CASKRDRDDEKLFF. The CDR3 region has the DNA TGTGCCAGCAAGCGGGACAGGGATGACGAAAAACTGTTTTTT.

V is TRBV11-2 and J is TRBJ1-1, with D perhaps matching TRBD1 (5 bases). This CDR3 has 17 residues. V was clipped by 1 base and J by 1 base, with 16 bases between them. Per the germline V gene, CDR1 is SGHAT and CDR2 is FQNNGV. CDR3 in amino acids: CASSLVGGGRGNTEAFF. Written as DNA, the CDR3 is TGTGCCAGCAGCTTAGTTGGGGGGGGTCGAGGGAACACTGAAGCTTTCTTT.

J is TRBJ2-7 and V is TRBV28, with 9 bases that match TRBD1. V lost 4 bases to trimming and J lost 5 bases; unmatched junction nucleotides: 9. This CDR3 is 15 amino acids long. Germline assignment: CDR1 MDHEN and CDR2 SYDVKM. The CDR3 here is CASSSPGQGRHEQYF. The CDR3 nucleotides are TGTGCCAGCAGTTCGCCGGGACAGGGTCGCCACGAGCAGTACTTC.

The CDR3 region is CATSRDAGSGNTIYF. CDR3 DNA sequence: TGTGCCACCAGCAGAGATGCAGGGTCTGGAAACACCATATATTTT. The chain joins TRBV15 to TRBJ1-3; TRBD1 might be the D (5 bases). This CDR3 has 15 amino acids. The germline V and J ends were trimmed by 0 bases and 1 base, with 7 bases remaining between them. The germline V gene encodes CDR1 LNHNV and CDR2 YYDKDF (reference sequence).

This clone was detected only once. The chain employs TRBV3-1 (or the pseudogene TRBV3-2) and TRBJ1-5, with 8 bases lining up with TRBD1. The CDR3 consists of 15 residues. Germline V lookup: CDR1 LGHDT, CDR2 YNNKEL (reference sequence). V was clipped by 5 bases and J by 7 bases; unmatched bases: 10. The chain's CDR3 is CASSSGTGFRQPQHF. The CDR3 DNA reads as TGTGCCAGCAGCTCCGGGACAGGCTTCCGGCAGCCCCAGCATTTT.

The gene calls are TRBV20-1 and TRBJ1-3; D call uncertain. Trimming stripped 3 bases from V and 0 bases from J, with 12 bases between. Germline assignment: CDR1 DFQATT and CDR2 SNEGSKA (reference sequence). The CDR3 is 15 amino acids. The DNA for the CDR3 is TGCAGTGCTAGTCGCGACGGGGTCTCTGGAAACACCATATATTTT. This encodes CSASRDGVSGNTIYF.

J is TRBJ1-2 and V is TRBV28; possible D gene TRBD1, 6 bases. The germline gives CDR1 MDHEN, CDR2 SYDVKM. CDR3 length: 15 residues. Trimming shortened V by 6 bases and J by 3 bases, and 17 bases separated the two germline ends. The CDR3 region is CASSRRGAPDYGYTF. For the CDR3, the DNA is TGTGCCAGCAGCCGGCGGGGGGCGCCCGACTATGGCTACACCTTC.

The CDR3 DNA sequence: TGTGCCAGCAGTTACGACAGGTCCGGTAATGAAAAACTGTTTTTT. Residues: CASSYDRSGNEKLFF. The chain employs TRBV6-5 and TRBJ1-4; D may be TRBD1 (6 bases). Trimming cost V 2 bases and J 4 bases, with 11 bases left between them. The CDR3 contains 15 residues. In germline, CDR1 is MNHEY, CDR2 SVGAGI.

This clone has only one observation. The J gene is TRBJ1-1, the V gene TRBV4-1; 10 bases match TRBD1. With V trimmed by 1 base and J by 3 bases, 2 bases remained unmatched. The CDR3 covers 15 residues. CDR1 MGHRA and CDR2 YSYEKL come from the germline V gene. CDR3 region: CASSQGTGGYTEAFF. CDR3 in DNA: TGCGCCAGCAGCCAAGGGACAGGGGGATACACTGAAGCTTTCTTT.

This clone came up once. Here the CDR3 DNA reads TGTGCCAGTAGTACTCCGGGACAGGGGGACTATGGCTACACCTTC. The encoded protein is CASSTPGQGDYGYTF. The chain has TRBV19 and TRBJ1-2; the match to TRBD1 covers 11 bases. Germline V CDR1 and CDR2: LNHDA, SQIVND (reference sequence). The CDR3 consists of 15 residues. V lost 4 bases and J lost 3; bases outside the gene matches: 4.

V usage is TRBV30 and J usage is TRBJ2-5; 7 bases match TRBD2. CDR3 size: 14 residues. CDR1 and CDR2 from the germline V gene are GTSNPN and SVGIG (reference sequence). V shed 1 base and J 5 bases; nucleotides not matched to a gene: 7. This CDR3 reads CAWSGTAGGETQYF. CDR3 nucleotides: TGTGCCTGGAGTGGGACCGCCGGGGGGGAGACCCAGTACTTC.

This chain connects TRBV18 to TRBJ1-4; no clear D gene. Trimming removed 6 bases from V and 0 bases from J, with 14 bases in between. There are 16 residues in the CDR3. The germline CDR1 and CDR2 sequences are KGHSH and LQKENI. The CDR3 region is CASSRNPMSTNEKLFF. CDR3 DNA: TGTGCCAGCTCGCGAAATCCGATGTCAACTAATGAAAAACTGTTTTTT.

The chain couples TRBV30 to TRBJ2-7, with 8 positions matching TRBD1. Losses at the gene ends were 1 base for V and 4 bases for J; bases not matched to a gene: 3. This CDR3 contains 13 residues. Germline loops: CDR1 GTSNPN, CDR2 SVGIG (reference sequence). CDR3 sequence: CAWSADREYEQYF. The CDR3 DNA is TGTGCCTGGAGTGCGGACAGGGAATACGAGCAGTACTTC.

In nucleotides, the CDR3 is TGTGCCAGCCTACCTTTGGGGGGGGCGAAGAGCTCCTACGAGCAGTACTTC. It specifies CASLPLGGAKSSYEQYF. The chain employs TRBV28 and TRBJ2-7; TRBD2 might be the D (7 bases). The CDR3 has 17 amino acids. Germline CDR1 is MDHEN and CDR2 is SYDVKM. V was cut by 8 bases and J by 0 bases, with 23 bases left in between.

CDR3 region: CASSLRQGSWQPQHF. CDR3 DNA sequence: TGTGCCAGCAGCTTAAGACAGGGGAGTTGGCAGCCCCAGCATTTT. The chain joins TRBV5-8 to TRBJ1-5; 8 bases agree with TRBD1. This CDR3 is 15 amino acids long. Trimming removed 2 bases from V and 7 bases from J; junction bases left unmatched: 8. CDR1 and CDR2 from the germline V gene are SGHTS and YDEGEE.

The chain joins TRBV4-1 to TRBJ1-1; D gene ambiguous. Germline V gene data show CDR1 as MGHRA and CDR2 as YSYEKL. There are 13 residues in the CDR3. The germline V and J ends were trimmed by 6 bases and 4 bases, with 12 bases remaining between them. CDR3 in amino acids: CASRPEWSTEAFF. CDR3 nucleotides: TGCGCCAGCAGACCGGAGTGGAGCACTGAAGCTTTCTTT.

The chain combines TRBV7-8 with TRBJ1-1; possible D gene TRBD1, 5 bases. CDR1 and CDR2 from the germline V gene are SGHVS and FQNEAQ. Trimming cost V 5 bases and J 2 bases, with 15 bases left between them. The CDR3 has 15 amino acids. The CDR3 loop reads CASSTRQRSNTEAFF. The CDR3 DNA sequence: TGTGCCAGCAGCACGCGACAGCGCTCTAACACTGAAGCTTTCTTT.

This CDR3 reads CASSALVSYGYTF. The CDR3 DNA is TGTGCCAGCAGTGCTTTAGTTTCCTATGGCTACACCTTC. The V call is TRBV2, the J call TRBJ1-2; D unresolved. The ends were cut back, 4 bases at V and 4 bases at J, with 10 bases in the middle. Germline V gene lookup returns CDR1 SNHLY and CDR2 FYNNEI. CDR3 length: 13 residues.

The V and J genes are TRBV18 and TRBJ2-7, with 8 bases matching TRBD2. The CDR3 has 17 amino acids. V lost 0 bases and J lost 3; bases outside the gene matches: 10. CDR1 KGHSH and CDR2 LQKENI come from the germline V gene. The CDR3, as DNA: TGTGCCAGCTCACCACCGGGGGTAGCGGGGACATACTACGAGCAGTACTTC. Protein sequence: CASSPPGVAGTYYEQYF.